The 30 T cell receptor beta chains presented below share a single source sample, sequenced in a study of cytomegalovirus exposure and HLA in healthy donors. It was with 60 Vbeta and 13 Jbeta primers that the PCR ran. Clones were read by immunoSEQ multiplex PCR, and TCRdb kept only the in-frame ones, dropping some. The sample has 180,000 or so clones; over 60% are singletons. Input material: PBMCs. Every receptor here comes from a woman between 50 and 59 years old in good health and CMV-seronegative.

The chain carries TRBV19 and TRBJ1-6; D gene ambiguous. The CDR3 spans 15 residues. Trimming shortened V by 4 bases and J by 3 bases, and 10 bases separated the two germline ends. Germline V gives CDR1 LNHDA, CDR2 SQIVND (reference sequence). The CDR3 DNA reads TGTGCCAGTAGTACCTCGAGAAACTATAATTCACCCCTCCACTTT. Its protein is CASSTSRNYNSPLHF.

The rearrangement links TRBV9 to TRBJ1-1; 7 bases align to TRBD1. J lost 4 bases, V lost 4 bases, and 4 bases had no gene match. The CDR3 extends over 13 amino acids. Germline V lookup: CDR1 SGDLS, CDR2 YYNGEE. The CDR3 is CASSTGVGTEAFF. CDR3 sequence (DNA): TGTGCCAGCAGCACAGGGGTGGGCACTGAAGCTTTCTTT.

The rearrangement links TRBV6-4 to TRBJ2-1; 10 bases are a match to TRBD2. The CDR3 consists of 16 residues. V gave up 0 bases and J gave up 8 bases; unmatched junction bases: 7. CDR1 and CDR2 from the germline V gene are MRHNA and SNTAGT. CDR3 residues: CASSDSSLAGEDEQFF. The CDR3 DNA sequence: TGTGCCAGCAGTGACTCGAGTCTAGCGGGAGAGGATGAGCAGTTCTTC.

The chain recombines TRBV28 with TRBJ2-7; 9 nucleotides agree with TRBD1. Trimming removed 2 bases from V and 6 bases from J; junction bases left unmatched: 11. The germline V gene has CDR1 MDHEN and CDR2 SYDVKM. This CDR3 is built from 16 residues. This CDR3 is CASSLPRTGAKSEQYF. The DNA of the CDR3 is TGTGCCAGCAGTTTACCTCGGACAGGGGCGAAGTCCGAGCAGTACTTC.

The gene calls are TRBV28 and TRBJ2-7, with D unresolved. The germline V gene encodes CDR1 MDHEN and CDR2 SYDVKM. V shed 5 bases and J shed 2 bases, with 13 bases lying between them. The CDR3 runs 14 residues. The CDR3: CASSPATLPYEQYF. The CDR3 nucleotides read TGTGCCAGCAGTCCTGCGACACTTCCCTACGAGCAGTACTTC.

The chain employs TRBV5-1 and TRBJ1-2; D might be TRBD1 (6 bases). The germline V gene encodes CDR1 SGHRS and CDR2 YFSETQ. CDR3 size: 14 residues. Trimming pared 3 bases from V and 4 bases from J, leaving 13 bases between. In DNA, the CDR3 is TGCGCCAGCAGCTCTACAACAGGGTCCTATGGCTACACCTTC. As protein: CASSSTTGSYGYTF. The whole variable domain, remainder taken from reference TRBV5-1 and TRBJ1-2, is KAGVTQTPRYLIKTRGQQVTLSCSPISGHRSVSWYQQTPGQGLQFLFEYFSETQRNKGNFPGRFSGRQFSNSRSEMNVSTLELGDSALYLCASSSTTGSYGYTFGSGTRLTVV.

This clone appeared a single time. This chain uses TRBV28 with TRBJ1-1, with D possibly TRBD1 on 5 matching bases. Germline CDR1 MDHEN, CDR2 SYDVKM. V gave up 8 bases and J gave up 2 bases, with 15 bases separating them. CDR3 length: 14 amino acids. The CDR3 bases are TGTGCCAGCTTCTGGGGGGGAATAAACACTGAAGCTTTCTTT. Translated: CASFWGGINTEAFF.

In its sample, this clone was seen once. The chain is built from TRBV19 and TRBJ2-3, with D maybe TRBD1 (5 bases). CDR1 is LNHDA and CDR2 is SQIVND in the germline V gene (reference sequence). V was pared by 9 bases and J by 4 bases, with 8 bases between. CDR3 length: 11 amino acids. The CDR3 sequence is CASRVADTQYF. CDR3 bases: TGTGCCAGCAGGGTCGCAGATACGCAGTATTTT.

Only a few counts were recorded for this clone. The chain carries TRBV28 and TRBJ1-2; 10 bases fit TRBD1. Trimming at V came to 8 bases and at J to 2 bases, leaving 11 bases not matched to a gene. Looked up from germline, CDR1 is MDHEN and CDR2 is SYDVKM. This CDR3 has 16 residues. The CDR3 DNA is TGTGCCAGCGGCCTACCAGGACAGGGGGGCAACTATGGCTACACCTTC. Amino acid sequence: CASGLPGQGGNYGYTF.

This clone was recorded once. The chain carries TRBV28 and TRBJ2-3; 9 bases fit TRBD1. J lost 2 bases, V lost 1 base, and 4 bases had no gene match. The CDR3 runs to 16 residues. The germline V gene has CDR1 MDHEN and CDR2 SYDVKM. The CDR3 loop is CASSLYGTGTTDTQYF. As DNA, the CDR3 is TGTGCCAGCAGTTTATACGGGACAGGGACCACAGATACGCAGTATTTT.

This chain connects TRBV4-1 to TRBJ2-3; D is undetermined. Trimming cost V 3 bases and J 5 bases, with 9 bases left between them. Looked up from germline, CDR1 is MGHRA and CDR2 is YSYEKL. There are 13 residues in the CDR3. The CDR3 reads CASSQADEDTQYF. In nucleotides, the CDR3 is TGCGCCAGCAGCCAGGCCGATGAAGATACGCAGTATTTT.

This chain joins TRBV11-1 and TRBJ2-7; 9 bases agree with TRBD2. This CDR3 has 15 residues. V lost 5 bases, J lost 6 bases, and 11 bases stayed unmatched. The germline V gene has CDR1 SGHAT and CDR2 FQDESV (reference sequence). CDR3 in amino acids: CASSLRRAGGPEQYF. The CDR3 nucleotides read TGTGCCAGCAGCCTCAGAAGGGCGGGAGGGCCCGAGCAGTACTTC.

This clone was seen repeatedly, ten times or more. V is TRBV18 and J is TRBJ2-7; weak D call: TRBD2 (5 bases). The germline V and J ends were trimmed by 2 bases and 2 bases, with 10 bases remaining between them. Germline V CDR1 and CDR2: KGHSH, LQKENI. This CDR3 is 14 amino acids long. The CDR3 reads CASSPFPGTYEQYF. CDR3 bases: TGTGCCAGCTCACCATTCCCCGGGACCTACGAGCAGTACTTC.

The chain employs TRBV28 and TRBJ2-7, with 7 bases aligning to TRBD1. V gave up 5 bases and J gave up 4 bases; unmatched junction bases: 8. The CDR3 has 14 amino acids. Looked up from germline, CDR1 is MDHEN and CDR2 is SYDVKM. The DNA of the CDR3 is TGTGCCAGCAGTCCGCGACAGGGTAGATACGAGCAGTACTTC. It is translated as CASSPRQGRYEQYF.

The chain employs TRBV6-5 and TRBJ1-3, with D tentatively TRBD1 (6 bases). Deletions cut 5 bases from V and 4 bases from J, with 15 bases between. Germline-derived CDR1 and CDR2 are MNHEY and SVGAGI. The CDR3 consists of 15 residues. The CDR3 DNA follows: TGTGCCAGCAGTAGGACAGCGCTGATGGGAAACACCATATATTTT. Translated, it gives CASSRTALMGNTIYF.

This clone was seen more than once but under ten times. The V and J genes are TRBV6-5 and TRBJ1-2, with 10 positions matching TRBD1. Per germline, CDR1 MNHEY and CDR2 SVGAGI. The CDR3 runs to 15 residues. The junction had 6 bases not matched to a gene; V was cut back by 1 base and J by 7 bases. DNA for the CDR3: TGTGCCAGCAGTTACTACGGACAGGGGGTCAGTGGCTACACCTTC. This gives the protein CASSYYGQGVSGYTF.

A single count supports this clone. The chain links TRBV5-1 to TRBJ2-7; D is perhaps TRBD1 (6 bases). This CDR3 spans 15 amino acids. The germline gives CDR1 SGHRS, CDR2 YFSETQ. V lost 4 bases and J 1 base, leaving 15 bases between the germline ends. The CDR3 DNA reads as TGCGCCAGCAGCCCCGGACGTGGGACATCCTACGAGCAGTACTTC. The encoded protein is CASSPGRGTSYEQYF. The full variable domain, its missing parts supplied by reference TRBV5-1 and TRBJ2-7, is KAGVTQTPRYLIKTRGQQVTLSCSPISGHRSVSWYQQTPGQGLQFLFEYFSETQRNKGNFPGRFSGRQFSNSRSEMNVSTLELGDSALYLCASSPGRGTSYEQYFGPGTRLTVT.

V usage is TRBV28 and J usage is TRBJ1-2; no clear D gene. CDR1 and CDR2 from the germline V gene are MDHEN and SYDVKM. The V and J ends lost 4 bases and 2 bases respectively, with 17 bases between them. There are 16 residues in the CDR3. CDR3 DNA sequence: TGTGCCAGCAGTTCCACCCTCGGGAGAGGGAACTATGGCTACACCTTC. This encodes CASSSTLGRGNYGYTF.

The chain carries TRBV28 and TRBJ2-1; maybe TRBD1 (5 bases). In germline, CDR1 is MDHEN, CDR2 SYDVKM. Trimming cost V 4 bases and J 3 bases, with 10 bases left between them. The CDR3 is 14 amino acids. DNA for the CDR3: TGTGCCAGCAGTTGGGGCGGAGTCTACAATGAGCAGTTCTTC. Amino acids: CASSWGGVYNEQFF.

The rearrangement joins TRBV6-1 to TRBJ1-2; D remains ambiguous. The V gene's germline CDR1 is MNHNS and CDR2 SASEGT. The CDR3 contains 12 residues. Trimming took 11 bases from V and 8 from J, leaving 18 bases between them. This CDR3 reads CAQGAPPGGYTF. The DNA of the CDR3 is TGTGCCCAAGGCGCGCCCCCGGGAGGCTACACCTTC.

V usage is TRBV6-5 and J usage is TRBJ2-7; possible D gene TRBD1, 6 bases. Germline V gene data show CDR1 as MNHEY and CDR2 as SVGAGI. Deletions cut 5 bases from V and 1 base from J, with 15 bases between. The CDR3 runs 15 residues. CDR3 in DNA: TGTGCCAGCAGTCCGCGACAGGCGATTTCCTACGAGCAGTACTTC. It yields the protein CASSPRQAISYEQYF.

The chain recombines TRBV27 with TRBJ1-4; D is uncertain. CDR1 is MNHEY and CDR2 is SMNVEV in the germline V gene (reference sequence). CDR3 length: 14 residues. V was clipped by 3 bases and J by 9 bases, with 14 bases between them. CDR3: CASSFREGGKKLFF. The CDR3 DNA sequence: TGTGCCAGCAGTTTTAGGGAGGGTGGGAAAAAACTGTTTTTT. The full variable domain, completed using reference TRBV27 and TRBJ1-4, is EAQVTQNPRYLITVTGKKLTVTCSQNMNHEYMSWYRQDPGLGLRQIYYSMNVEVTDKGDVPEGYKVSRKEKRNFPLILESPSPNQTSLYFCASSFREGGKKLFFGSGTQLSVL.

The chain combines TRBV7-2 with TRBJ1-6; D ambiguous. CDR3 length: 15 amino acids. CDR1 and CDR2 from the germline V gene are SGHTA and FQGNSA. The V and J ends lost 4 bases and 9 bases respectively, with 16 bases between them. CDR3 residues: CASSSRAGNGSPLHF. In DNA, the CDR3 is TGTGCCAGCAGCTCAAGGGCGGGGAACGGTTCACCCCTCCACTTT.

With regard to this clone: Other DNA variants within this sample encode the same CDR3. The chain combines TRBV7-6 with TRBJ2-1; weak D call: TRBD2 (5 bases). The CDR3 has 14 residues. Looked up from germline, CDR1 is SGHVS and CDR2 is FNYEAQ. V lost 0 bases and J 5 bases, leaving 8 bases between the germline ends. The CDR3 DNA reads TGTGCCAGCAGCTTAGCGGGAGTGAACAATGAGCAGTTCTTC. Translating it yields CASSLAGVNNEQFF.

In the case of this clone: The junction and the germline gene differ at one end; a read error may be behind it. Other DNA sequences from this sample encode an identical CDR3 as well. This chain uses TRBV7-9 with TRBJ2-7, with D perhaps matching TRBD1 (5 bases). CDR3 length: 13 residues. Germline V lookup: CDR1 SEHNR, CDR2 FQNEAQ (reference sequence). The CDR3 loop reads CSSSLGQGYEQYF. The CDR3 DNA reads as TGTTCCAGCAGCTTAGGACAAGGCTACGAGCAGTACTTC.

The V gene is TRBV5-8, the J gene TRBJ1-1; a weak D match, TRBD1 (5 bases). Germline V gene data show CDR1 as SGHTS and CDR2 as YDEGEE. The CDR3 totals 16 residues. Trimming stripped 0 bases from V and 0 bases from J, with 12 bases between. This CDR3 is CASSLALGRVNTEAFF. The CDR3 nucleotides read TGTGCCAGCAGCTTGGCCCTGGGCAGGGTGAACACTGAAGCTTTCTTT.

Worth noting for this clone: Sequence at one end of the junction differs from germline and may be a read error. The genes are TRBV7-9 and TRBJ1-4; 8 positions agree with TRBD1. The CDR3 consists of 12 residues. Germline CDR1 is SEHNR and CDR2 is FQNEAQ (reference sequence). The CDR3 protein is CSSSRQGEKLFF. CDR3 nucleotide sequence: TGTTCCAGCAGCAGACAGGGGGAAAAACTGTTTTTT.

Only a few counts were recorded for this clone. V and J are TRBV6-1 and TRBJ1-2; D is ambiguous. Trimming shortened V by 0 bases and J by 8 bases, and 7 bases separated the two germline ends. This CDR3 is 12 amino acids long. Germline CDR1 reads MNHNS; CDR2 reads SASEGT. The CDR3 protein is CASSEAGRGYTF. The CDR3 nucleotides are TGTGCCAGCAGTGAAGCTGGGAGGGGCTACACCTTC.

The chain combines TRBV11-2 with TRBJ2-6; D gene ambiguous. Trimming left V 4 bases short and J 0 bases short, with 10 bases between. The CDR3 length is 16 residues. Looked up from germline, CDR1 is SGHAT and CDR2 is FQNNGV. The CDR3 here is CASSSNRISGANVLTF. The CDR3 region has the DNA TGTGCCAGCAGCTCTAATCGCATCTCTGGGGCCAACGTCCTGACTTTC. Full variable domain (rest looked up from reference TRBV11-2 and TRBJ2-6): EAGVAQSPRYKIIEKRQSVAFWCNPISGHATLYWYQQILGQGPKLLIQFQNNGVVDDSQLPKDRFSAERLKGVDSTLKIQPAKLEDSAVYLCASSSNRISGANVLTFGAGSRLTVL.

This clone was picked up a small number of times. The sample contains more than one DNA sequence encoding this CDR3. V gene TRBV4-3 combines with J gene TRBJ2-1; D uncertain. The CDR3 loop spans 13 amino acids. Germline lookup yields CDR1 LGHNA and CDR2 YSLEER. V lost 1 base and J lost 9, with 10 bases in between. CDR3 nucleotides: TGCGCCAGCAGCCAAGCGTCTTCGGGTGAGCAGTTCTTC. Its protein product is CASSQASSGEQFF.